Listed here are 17 T cell receptor beta chains from one sample, sequenced in a study of blood T cell repertoires in COVID-19 (dated by TCRdb to about 2020). The library was generated by the immunoSEQ multiplex PCR assay. The source is immuneACCESS, and TCRdb retained only in-frame sequences with V and J called. Part of the clones is not carried over; for the studies checked, unresolved V genes explain less than half of this, and the remainder is unexplained. In this sample the table shows fewer than 150,000 clones, roughly 80% of which occur a single time. 1.6% of the sample rests with the top ten. The source material was PBMCs or T cells enriched from blood (not recorded which). These receptors were collected from a woman younger than 35 who had been exposed to COVID-19.

The V call is TRBV4-1, the J call TRBJ1-6; TRBD1 matches at 10 bases. Trimming took 6 bases from V and 10 from J; bases not matched to a gene: 12. The CDR3 is 16 residues long. Germline V gives CDR1 MGHRA, CDR2 YSYEKL. The CDR3 loop is CASSRQGAREGSPLHF. DNA for the CDR3: TGCGCCAGCAGTCGACAGGGGGCAAGAGAAGGGTCACCCCTCCACTTT.

The count of this clone is one. The chain is built from TRBV30 and TRBJ1-1; D call uncertain. The germline V and J ends were trimmed by 3 bases and 6 bases, with 11 bases remaining between them. CDR1 is GTSNPN and CDR2 is SVGIG in the germline V gene (reference sequence). The CDR3 consists of 12 residues. The CDR3 sequence is CAWRAGRAEAFF. The CDR3 DNA sequence: TGTGCCTGGAGAGCGGGGAGGGCTGAAGCTTTCTTT.

The chain couples TRBV5-1 to TRBJ1-1, with a tentative D call TRBD1 (5 bases). Per the germline V gene, CDR1 is SGHRS and CDR2 is YFSETQ. V lost 4 bases and J 4 bases, leaving 8 bases between the germline ends. CDR3 length equals 12 residues. The CDR3 nucleotides are TGCGCCAGCAGCCATGGGGCCACTGAAGCTTTCTTT. Protein product: CASSHGATEAFF. Supplemented by reference TRBV5-1 and TRBJ1-1, the full variable domain reads KAGVTQTPRYLIKTRGQQVTLSCSPISGHRSVSWYQQTPGQGLQFLFEYFSETQRNKGNFPGRFSGRQFSNSRSEMNVSTLELGDSALYLCASSHGATEAFFGQGTRLTVV.

The chain has TRBV18 and TRBJ1-5; TRBD1 aligns across 9 bases. This CDR3 region has 14 residues. Germline CDR1 and CDR2: KGHSH and LQKENI. Trimming took 6 bases from V and 6 from J; bases not matched to a gene: 6. CDR3 in DNA: TGTGCCAGCTCTCGCGGGACAGGGTTTCAGCCCCAGCATTTT. Amino acid sequence: CASSRGTGFQPQHF.

This rearrangement joins TRBV14 to TRBJ1-4, with 7 bases lining up with TRBD1. CDR1 SGHDN and CDR2 FVKESK come from the germline V gene. Trimming at V came to 4 bases and at J to 7 bases, leaving 9 bases not matched to a gene. This CDR3 has 15 amino acids. The CDR3 region has the DNA TGTGCCAGCAGCCTTAACAGGGGTGTTGCTGAAAAACTGTTTTTT. Encoded protein: CASSLNRGVAEKLFF.

This chain joins TRBV28 and TRBJ1-2, with TRBD1 matching over 10 bases. CDR3 length: 15 residues. Trimming removed 6 bases from V and 7 bases from J; junction bases left unmatched: 11. Germline V gives CDR1 MDHEN, CDR2 SYDVKM. Here the CDR3 DNA reads TGTGCCAGCAGCCGACCGACAGGGGGCGCAGGTGGCTACACCTTC. This sequence encodes CASSRPTGGAGGYTF.

The chain joins TRBV19 to TRBJ2-5, with unresolved D. Trimming left V 3 bases short and J 1 base short, with 3 bases between. The CDR3 extends over 12 amino acids. Germline V lookup: CDR1 LNHDA, CDR2 SQIVND (reference sequence). The CDR3 nucleotides read TGTGCCAGTAGTATCGGCCAAGAGACCCAGTACTTC. As protein: CASSIGQETQYF.

The chain has TRBV7-8 and TRBJ2-5; D is unresolved. CDR1 and CDR2 (germline): SGHVS, FQNEAQ. This CDR3 contains 15 residues. The ends were cut back, 5 bases at V and 1 base at J, with 14 bases in the middle. Here the CDR3 DNA reads TGTGCCAGCAGCCCAGGTATCAGTCCCCAAGAGACCCAGTACTTC. Translated: CASSPGISPQETQYF.

The chain combines TRBV5-5 with TRBJ2-1, with no clear D. From germline, CDR1 is SGHKS and CDR2 YYEKEE (reference sequence). The CDR3 runs to 16 residues. Trimming stripped 0 bases from V and 3 bases from J, with 13 bases between. The CDR3 DNA reads TGTGCCAGCAGCTTGGGGTCCAGCGTTTACTACAATGAGCAGTTCTTC. Its protein is CASSLGSSVYYNEQFF.

The rearrangement links TRBV30 to TRBJ1-1; the D is unclear. The CDR3 spans 16 residues. Trimming cost V 4 bases and J 8 bases, with 26 bases left between them. CDR1 is GTSNPN, CDR2 SVGIG, per germline (reference sequence). CDR3 sequence reads: CAWNGVGDPSPREAFF. In nucleotides, the CDR3 is TGTGCCTGGAACGGAGTAGGAGATCCCAGCCCCCGGGAAGCTTTCTTT.

The CDR3 DNA is TGTGCCAGCAGTCCAAACAGAGAAAACACTGAAGCTTTCTTT. As protein: CASSPNRENTEAFF. The chain has TRBV6-2 or TRBV6-3 and TRBJ1-1, with D unresolved. CDR3 size: 14 residues. The germline CDR1 and CDR2 sequences are MNHEY and SVGEGT. V dropped 5 bases and J dropped 2 bases, with 12 bases sitting between them.

V is TRBV10-1 and J is TRBJ2-7, with 7 bases that match TRBD2. The germline V gene encodes CDR1 WNHNN and CDR2 SYGVQD (reference sequence). With 3 bases clipped from V and 4 bases from J, the junction kept 3 bases outside the gene matches. The CDR3 contains 13 residues. Here the CDR3 DNA reads TGCGCCAGCAGTGAAATGGGGGGGTACGAGCAGTACTTC. Residues: CASSEMGGYEQYF.

The rearrangement links TRBV23-1 to TRBJ2-6; TRBD1 matches 8 bases. TRBV23-1 is reported as an ORF; its role is uncertain. The CDR3 totals 19 residues. V lost 1 base, J lost 0 bases, and 8 bases stayed unmatched. The DNA of the CDR3 is TGCGCCAGCAGTCAATGGGGGACAGGATCTCCCTCTGGGGCCAACGTCCTGACTTTC. Protein sequence: CASSQWGTGSPSGANVLTF.

The chain couples TRBV28 to TRBJ1-2; tentatively, D is TRBD1 (6 bases). This CDR3 comprises 13 residues. Germline assignment: CDR1 MDHEN and CDR2 SYDVKM. The V gene lost 5 bases and the J gene lost 8 bases, with 15 bases spanning the gap. The CDR3 sequence is CASSPDDRKGYTF. The CDR3 DNA sequence: TGTGCCAGCAGTCCAGACGACAGGAAGGGCTACACCTTC.

The chain links TRBV27 to TRBJ2-2; 10 positions match TRBD2. The CDR3 has 16 amino acids. Losses at the gene ends were 3 bases for V and 3 bases for J; bases not matched to a gene: 4. Germline V CDR1 and CDR2: MNHEY, SMNVEV (reference sequence). CDR3 coding DNA: TGTGCCAGCAGTTTCCAGGGACTAGCGTACACCGGGGAGCTGTTTTTT. Protein sequence: CASSFQGLAYTGELFF.

Here the CDR3 reads CASSQRRQGCYYEQYF. DNA for the CDR3: TGCGCCAGCAGTCAGAGAAGACAGGGCTGCTACTACGAGCAGTACTTC. This chain connects TRBV23-1 to TRBJ2-7; 7 bases agree with TRBD1. TRBV23-1 is classed as an ORF, of uncertain function. V lost 3 bases, J lost 3 bases, and 11 bases stayed unmatched. CDR3 length: 16 amino acids.

This chain connects TRBV7-2 to TRBJ2-3, with D possibly matching TRBD2 (5 bases). V lost 2 bases, J lost 10 bases, and 16 bases lay in between. Germline V gives CDR1 SGHTA, CDR2 FQGNSA. CDR3 length: 14 amino acids. The CDR3 region is CASSLTLAPNAQYF. CDR3 bases: TGTGCCAGCAGCTTAACGCTAGCACCTAACGCGCAGTATTTT. Using reference TRBV7-2 and TRBJ2-3 for the parts outside the CDR3, the full variable domain is GAGVSQSPSNKVTEKGKDVELRCDPISGHTALYWYRQSLGQGLEFLIYFQGNSAPDKSGLPSDRFSAERTGGSVSTLTIQRTQQEDSAVYLCASSLTLAPNAQYFGPGTRLTVL.